This entry describes one T cell receptor beta chain. Its matching antigen is unknown. Libraries were made from TCR beta cDNA, and they carried unique molecular identifiers. Each batch of about 0.85 to 10 million T cells produced some 450,000 cDNA molecules. A single record per CDR3 protein comes from TCRdb applying MiXCR to the PCR reads. Found here are over 300,000 distinct CDR3 sequences, 30% to 45% of them singletons; the top ten hold 13%. The record originates from a study of post-analysis software for immune sequencing data. Study-wide points: Batch-matched samples strongly co-clustered by F measure. Roughly 5 TRBV segments, TRBV5-6, TRBV5-1 and TRBV20-1 among them, were found more frequent in patients than controls. Those with multiple sclerosis, the patient group, showed significantly lower normalized Chao1 diversity than controls.

This CDR3 is built from 12 residues. Germline V gene data show CDR1 as LNHNV and CDR2 as YYDKDF (reference sequence). The sequenced sample was blood. The chain combines TRBV15 with TRBJ2-4; D unresolved. The J call is doubtful: the DNA matches TRBJ2-7 better. The TCR sequence derives from a girl under 18 with multiple sclerosis. The chain's CDR3 is CATSTDGYEQYF. CDR3 DNA sequence: TGTGCCACCAGCACCGACGGCTACGAGCAGTACTTC.